The source of this TCR beta chain is a study of blood T cell repertoires in COVID-19. Trimming stripped 6 bases from V and 3 bases from J, with 6 bases between. CDR1 ENHRY and CDR2 SYGVKD come from the germline V gene. The CDR3 length is 12 residues. Clones were read by immunoSEQ multiplex PCR, and TCRdb kept only the in-frame ones, dropping some. The sample records 200,000 to 300,000 clones, 80% to 90% being singletons. The V call is TRBV10-3, the J call TRBJ1-3, with D possibly TRBD1 on 5 matching bases. Sequenced material: PBMCs or T cells enriched from blood (not recorded which). The origin of this receptor is a woman aged 30 to 39 who had recovered from COVID-19. The CDR3 DNA sequence: TGTGCCATCAGAACAGGTGGAAACACCATATATTTT. This gives the protein CAIRTGGNTIYF.